This T cell receptor beta chain derives from a study of cytomegalovirus exposure and HLA in healthy donors. The CDR3 is 16 residues long. With 2 bases removed from V and 0 bases from J, the gap between germline ends came to 14 bases. The germline V gene has CDR1 SGHRS and CDR2 YFSETQ. TCRdb's table, derived via immunoSEQ multiplex PCR, lists solely in-frame clones and lacks some. The table lists about 200,000 clones, roughly 82% of them singletons. The chain links TRBV5-1 to TRBJ1-1, with D possibly TRBD1 on 5 matching bases. The specimen sequenced was PBMCs. The receptor was isolated from a woman aged 25-40 years in good health and CMV-seropositive. The chain's CDR3 is CASSLRRADMNTEAFF. CDR3 coding DNA: TGCGCCAGCAGCTTACGCAGGGCGGACATGAACACTGAAGCTTTCTTT.